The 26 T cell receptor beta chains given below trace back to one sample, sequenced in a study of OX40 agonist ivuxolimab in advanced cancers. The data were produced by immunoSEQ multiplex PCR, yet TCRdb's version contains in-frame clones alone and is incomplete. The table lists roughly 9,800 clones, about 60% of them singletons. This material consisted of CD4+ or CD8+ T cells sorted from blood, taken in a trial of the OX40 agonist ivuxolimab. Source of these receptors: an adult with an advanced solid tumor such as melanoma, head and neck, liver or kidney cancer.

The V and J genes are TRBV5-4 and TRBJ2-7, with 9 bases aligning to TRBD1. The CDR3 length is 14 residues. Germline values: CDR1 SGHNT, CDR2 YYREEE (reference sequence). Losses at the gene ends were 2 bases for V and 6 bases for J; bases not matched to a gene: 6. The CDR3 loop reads CASSLGQGISEQYF. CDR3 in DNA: TGTGCCAGCAGCTTAGGACAGGGGATCAGCGAGCAGTACTTC.

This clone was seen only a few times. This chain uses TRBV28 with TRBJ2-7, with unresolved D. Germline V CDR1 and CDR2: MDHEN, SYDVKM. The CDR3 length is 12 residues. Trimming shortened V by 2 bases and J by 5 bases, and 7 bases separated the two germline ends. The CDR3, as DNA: TGTGCCAGCAGTTTAGTCAGGCACGAGCAGTACTTC. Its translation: CASSLVRHEQYF.

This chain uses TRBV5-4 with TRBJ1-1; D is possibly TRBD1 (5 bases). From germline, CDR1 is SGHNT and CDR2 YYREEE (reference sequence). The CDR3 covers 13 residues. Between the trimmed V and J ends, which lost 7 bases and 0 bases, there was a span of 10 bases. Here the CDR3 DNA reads TGTGCCAGCGCCCAGGGAGTGAACACTGAAGCTTTCTTT. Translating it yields CASAQGVNTEAFF.

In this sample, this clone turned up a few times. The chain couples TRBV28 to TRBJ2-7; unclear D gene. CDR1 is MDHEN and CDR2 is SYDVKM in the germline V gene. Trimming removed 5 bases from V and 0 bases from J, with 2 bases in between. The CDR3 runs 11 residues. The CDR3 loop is CASSVSYEQYF. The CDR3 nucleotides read TGTGCCAGCAGTGTCTCCTACGAGCAGTACTTC.

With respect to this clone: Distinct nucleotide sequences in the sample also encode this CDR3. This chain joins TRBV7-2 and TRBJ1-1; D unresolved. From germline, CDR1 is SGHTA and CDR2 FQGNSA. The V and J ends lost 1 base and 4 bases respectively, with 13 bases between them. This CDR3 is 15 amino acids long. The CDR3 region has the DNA TGTGCCAGCAGCTTAGGGGTCTTACGGGGCACTGAAGCTTTCTTT. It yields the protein CASSLGVLRGTEAFF.

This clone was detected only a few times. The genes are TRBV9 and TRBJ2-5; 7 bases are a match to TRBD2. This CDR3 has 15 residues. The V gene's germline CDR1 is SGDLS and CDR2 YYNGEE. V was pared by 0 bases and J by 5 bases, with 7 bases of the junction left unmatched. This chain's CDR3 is CASSVDRLAMETQYF. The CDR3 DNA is TGTGCCAGCAGCGTAGACCGACTAGCTATGGAGACCCAGTACTTC.

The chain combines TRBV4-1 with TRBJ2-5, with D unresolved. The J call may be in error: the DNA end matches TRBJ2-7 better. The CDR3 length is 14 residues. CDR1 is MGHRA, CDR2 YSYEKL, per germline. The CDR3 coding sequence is TGCGCCAGCAGCCAAATCGACATCTCCTACGAGCAGTACTTC. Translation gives CASSQIDISYEQYF.

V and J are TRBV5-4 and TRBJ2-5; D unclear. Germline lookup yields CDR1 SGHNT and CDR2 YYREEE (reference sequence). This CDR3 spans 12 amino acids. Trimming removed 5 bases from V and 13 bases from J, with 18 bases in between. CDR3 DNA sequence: TGTGCCAGCAGTTTATGCTCGCTTTTGAGGTACTTC. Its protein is CASSLCSLLRYF.

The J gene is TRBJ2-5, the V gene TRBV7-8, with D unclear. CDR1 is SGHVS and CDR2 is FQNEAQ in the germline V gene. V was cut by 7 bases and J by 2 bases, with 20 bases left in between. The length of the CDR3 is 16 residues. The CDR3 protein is CASTLLSAVPQETQYF. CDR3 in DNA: TGTGCCAGCACCCTTCTGTCTGCGGTCCCTCAAGAGACCCAGTACTTC.

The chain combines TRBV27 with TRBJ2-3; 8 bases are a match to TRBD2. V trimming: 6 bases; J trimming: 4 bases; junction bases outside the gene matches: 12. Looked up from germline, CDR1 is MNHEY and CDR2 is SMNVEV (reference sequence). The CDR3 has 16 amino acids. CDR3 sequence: CASSHLSGRRADTQYF. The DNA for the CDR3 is TGTGCCAGCAGCCATTTAAGCGGGAGACGAGCAGATACGCAGTATTTT.

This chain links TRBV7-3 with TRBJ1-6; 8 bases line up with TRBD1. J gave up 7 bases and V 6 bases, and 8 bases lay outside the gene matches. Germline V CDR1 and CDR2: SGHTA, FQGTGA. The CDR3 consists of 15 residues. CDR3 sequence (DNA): TGTGCCAGCAGTTTCACAGGGGGTTCGAATTCACCCCTCCACTTT. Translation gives CASSFTGGSNSPLHF.

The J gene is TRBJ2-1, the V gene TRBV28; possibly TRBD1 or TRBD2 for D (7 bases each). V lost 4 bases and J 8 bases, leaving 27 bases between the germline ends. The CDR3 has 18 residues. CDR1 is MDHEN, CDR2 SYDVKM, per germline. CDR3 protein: CASSSAGGVSFFRDEQFF. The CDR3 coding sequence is TGTGCCAGCAGTTCCGCAGGGGGGGTAAGCTTTTTTCGCGATGAGCAGTTCTTC.

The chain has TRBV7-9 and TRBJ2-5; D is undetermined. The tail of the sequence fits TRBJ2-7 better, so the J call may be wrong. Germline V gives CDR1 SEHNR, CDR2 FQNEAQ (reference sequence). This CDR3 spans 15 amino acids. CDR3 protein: CASSLAELTSYEQYF. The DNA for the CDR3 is TGTGCCAGCAGCTTAGCAGAACTAACGTCCTACGAGCAGTACTTC.

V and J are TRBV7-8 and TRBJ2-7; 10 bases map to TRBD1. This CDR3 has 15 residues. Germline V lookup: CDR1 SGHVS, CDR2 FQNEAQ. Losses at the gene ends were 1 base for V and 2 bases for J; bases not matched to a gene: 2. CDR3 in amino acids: CASSLGGTGAYEQYF. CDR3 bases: TGTGCCAGCAGCTTAGGAGGGACAGGGGCCTACGAGCAGTACTTC. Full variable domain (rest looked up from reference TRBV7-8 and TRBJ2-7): GAGVSQSPRYKVAKRGQDVALRCDPISGHVSLFWYQQALGQGPEFLTYFQNEAQLDKSGLPSDRFFAERPEGSVSTLKIQRTQQEDSAVYLCASSLGGTGAYEQYFGPGTRLTVT.

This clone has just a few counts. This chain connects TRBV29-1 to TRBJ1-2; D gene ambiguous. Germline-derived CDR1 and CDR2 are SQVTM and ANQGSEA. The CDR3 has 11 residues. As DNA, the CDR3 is TGCAGTGTAATAGGGATCGATGGCTACACCTTC. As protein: CSVIGIDGYTF.

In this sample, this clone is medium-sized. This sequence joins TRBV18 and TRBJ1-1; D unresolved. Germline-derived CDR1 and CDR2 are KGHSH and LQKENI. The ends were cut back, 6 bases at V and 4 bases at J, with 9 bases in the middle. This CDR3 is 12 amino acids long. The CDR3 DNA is TGTGCCAGCTCCCCGCGTAGCACTGAAGCTTTCTTT. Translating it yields CASSPRSTEAFF.

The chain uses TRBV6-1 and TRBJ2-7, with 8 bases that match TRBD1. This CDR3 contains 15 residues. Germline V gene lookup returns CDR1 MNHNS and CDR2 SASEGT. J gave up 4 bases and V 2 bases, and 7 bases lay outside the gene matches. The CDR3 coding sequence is TGTGCCAGCAGTGAATTCGGGCAGGGGGCGTACGAGCAGTACTTC. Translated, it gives CASSEFGQGAYEQYF.

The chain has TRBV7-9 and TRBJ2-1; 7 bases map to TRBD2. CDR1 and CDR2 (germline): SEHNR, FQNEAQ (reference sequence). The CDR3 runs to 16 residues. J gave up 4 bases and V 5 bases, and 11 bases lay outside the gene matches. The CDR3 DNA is TGTGCCAGCAGCCCCACAGGCGGGAGTAATTACAATGAGCAGTTCTTC. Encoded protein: CASSPTGGSNYNEQFF.

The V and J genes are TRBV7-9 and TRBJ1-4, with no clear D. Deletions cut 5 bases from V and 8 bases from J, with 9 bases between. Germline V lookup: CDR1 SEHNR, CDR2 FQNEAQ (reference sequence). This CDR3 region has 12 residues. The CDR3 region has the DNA TGTGCCAGCAGCCTTCGGAAGGAAAAACTGTTTTTT. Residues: CASSLRKEKLFF.

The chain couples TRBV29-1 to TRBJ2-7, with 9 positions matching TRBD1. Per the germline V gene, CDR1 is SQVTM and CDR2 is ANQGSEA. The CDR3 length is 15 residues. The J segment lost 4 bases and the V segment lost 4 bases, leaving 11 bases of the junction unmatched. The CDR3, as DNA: TGCAGCGTTGCAGGTGACAGGGGGAACCCGTACGAGCAGTACTTC. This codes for CSVAGDRGNPYEQYF.

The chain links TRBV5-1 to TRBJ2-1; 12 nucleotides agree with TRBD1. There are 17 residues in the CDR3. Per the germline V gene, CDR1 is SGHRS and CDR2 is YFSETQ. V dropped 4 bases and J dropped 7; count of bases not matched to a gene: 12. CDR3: CASSRTGTGGASNEQFF. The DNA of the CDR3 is TGCGCCAGCAGCAGAACCGGGACAGGGGGCGCGTCGAATGAGCAGTTCTTC.

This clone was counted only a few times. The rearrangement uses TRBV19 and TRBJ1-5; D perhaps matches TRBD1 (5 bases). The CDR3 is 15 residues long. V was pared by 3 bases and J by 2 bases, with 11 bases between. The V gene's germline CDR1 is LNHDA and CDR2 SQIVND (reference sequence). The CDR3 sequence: CASSMGRGGNQPQHF. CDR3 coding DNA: TGTGCCAGTAGTATGGGACGGGGGGGCAATCAGCCCCAGCATTTT.

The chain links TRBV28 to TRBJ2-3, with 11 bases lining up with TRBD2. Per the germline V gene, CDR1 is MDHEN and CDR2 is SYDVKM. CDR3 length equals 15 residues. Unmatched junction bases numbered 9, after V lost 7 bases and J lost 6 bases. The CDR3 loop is CASTRGTSGWDTQYF. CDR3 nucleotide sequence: TGTGCCAGCACCCGAGGGACTAGCGGTTGGGATACGCAGTATTTT.

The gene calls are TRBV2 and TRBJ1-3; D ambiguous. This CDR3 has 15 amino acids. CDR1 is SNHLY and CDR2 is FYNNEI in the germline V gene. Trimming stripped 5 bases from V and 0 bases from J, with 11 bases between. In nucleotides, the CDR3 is TGTGCCAGCAGTCCCTTACTCGGCTCTGGAAACACCATATATTTT. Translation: CASSPLLGSGNTIYF. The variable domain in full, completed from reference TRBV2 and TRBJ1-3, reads EPEVTQTPSHQVTQMGQEVILRCVPISNHLYFYWYRQILGQKVEFLVSFYNNEISEKSEIFDDQFSVERPDGSNFTLKIRSTKLEDSAMYFCASSPLLGSGNTIYFGEGSWLTVV.

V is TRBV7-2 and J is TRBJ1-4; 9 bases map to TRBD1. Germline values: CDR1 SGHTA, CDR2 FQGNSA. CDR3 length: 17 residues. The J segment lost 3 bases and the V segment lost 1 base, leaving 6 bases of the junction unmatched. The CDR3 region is CASSLGRGTGSNEKLFF. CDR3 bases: TGTGCCAGCAGCTTAGGAAGAGGGACAGGGTCTAATGAAAAACTGTTTTTT.

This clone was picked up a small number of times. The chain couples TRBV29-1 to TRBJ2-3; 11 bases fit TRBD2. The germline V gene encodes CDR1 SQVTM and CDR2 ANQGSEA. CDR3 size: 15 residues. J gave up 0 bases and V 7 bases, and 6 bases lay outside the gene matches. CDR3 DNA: TGCAGCGCCAAATTAGCGGGGGGGAGCACAGATACGCAGTATTTT. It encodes CSAKLAGGSTDTQYF.